This entry lists 25 T cell receptor beta chains sequenced from one sample in a study of blood T cell repertoires in COVID-19. Repertoires were generated with immunoSEQ multiplex PCR, while TCRdb's copy carries only in-frame clones and drops some. The sample contains roughly 87,000 clones, about 83% of which appear only once. The sequencing sample was made of peripheral blood. The receptors shown here come from a human donor in a cohort sampled during active COVID-19.

This clone was counted between two and nine times. V usage is TRBV5-4 and J usage is TRBJ2-7; D gene ambiguous. CDR1 is SGHNT, CDR2 YYREEE, per germline (reference sequence). The CDR3 consists of 12 residues. Trimming removed 5 bases at V and 6 bases at J, with 12 bases between. The CDR3 bases are TGTGCCAGCAGGGGCAAAGGTTTCGAGCAGTACTTC. Encoded protein: CASRGKGFEQYF.

This chain joins TRBV6-5 and TRBJ1-1; 7 bases are shared with TRBD1. The V gene's germline CDR1 is MNHEY and CDR2 SVGAGI. The trim removed 0 bases at V and 7 bases at J, leaving 2 bases unmatched. The CDR3 contains 13 residues. This CDR3 is CASSYSRDSEAFF. CDR3 DNA sequence: TGTGCCAGCAGTTACTCGCGGGACAGTGAAGCTTTCTTT.

The CDR3 region is CASRIGGPYNEQFF. As DNA, the CDR3 is TGTGCCAGCAGGATCGGGGGGCCCTACAATGAGCAGTTCTTC. The chain has TRBV27 and TRBJ2-1, with D tentatively TRBD2 (7 bases). The CDR3 covers 14 residues. Germline V gene data show CDR1 as MNHEY and CDR2 as SMNVEV (reference sequence). V lost 6 bases to trimming and J lost 2 bases, with 11 bases between them.

This chain links TRBV9 with TRBJ1-1, with D possibly matching TRBD1 (5 bases). CDR1 and CDR2 from the germline V gene are SGDLS and YYNGEE. This CDR3 region has 14 residues. Trimming pared 4 bases from V and 1 base from J, leaving 11 bases between. This CDR3 is CASSLGGANTEAFF. The CDR3 DNA reads TGTGCCAGCAGCCTGGGGGGTGCGAACACTGAAGCTTTCTTT.

The rearrangement joins TRBV10-3 to TRBJ1-5; TRBD1 is a possible D gene (6 bases). V was shortened by 0 bases and J by 0 bases, with 9 bases between the two germline ends. CDR1 is ENHRY and CDR2 is SYGVKD in the germline V gene. This CDR3 has 16 residues. The CDR3 loop is CAISESGHFSNQPQHF. CDR3 nucleotides: TGTGCCATCAGTGAGTCGGGACACTTTAGCAATCAGCCCCAGCATTTT.

The rearrangement uses TRBV19 and TRBJ2-7; weak D call: TRBD1 (7 bases). This CDR3 is 15 amino acids long. CDR1 is LNHDA, CDR2 SQIVND, per germline (reference sequence). The ends were cut back, 0 bases at V and 3 bases at J, with 12 bases in the middle. Here the CDR3 DNA reads TGTGCCAGTAGTATAGAAGGAGGGGGCGTCTACGAGCAGTACTTC. Encoded protein: CASSIEGGGVYEQYF. Based on the CDR3 plus reference TRBV19 and TRBJ2-7, the full variable domain is DGGITQSPKYLFRKEGQNVTLSCEQNLNHDAMYWYRQDPGQGLRLIYYSQIVNDFQKGDIAEGYSVSREKKESFPLTVTSAQKNPTAFYLCASSIEGGGVYEQYFGPGTRLTVT.

This chain connects TRBV9 to TRBJ2-2; 7 bases map to TRBD2. Unmatched junction bases numbered 0, after V lost 0 bases and J lost 4 bases. The CDR3 runs 14 residues. Germline V gives CDR1 SGDLS, CDR2 YYNGEE. CDR3 DNA: TGTGCCAGCAGCGTAGGGGGGGGCACCGGGGAGCTGTTTTTT. Translating it yields CASSVGGGTGELFF.

This clone was seen more than once but under ten times. The chain combines TRBV19 with TRBJ2-3; weak D call: TRBD1 (5 bases). The germline CDR1 and CDR2 sequences are LNHDA and SQIVND (reference sequence). Trimming took 5 bases from V and 0 from J, leaving 6 bases between them. The CDR3 sequence is 13 residues long. The CDR3 region is CASSGASTDTQYF. CDR3 bases: TGTGCCAGTAGTGGGGCTAGCACAGATACGCAGTATTTT.

The CDR3 DNA reads TGTGCCAGCAGCTCAGGGGGCCGGGTAGGGAATGAGCAGTTCTTC. Protein product: CASSSGGRVGNEQFF. The rearrangement links TRBV7-3 to TRBJ2-1; 8 bases map to TRBD1. CDR3 length equals 15 residues. With 4 bases clipped from V and 7 bases from J, the junction kept 9 bases outside the gene matches. Looked up from germline, CDR1 is SGHTA and CDR2 is FQGTGA.

The count of this clone is one. The same CDR3 can be traced to other DNA sequences in this sample. The genes are TRBV11-3 and TRBJ1-1, with D possibly matching TRBD1 (6 bases). V gave up 5 bases and J gave up 2 bases, with 9 bases separating them. The CDR3 loop spans 13 amino acids. The germline V gene encodes CDR1 SGHNT and CDR2 YENEEA. CDR3 DNA sequence: TGTGCCAGCAGCCGGACAGCCAACACTGAAGCTTTCTTT. It codes for CASSRTANTEAFF.

DNA for the CDR3: TGTGCCAGCAGCCAAAGTGAGGCGGGGGGGCTTAATGAGCAGTTCTTC. Its translation: CASSQSEAGGLNEQFF. V gene TRBV7-7 combines with J gene TRBJ2-1; 9 bases align to TRBD2. The CDR3 is 16 amino acids. Germline CDR1 SSHAT, CDR2 FNYEAQ (reference sequence). The V gene end was trimmed by 5 bases and the J gene end by 7 bases; junction bases not matched to a gene: 12.

This sequence joins TRBV13 and TRBJ2-1; 7 bases align to TRBD2. The J segment lost 3 bases and the V segment lost 5 bases, leaving 7 bases of the junction unmatched. The CDR3 sequence is 15 residues long. Germline V gene sequence: CDR1 PRHDT, CDR2 FYEKMQ (reference sequence). The CDR3 DNA reads TGTGCCAGCAGCGATCTAGCGGATAACTACAATGAGCAGTTCTTC. Translation gives CASSDLADNYNEQFF.

This sequence joins TRBV19 and TRBJ2-7, with TRBD1 identical over 8 bases. Trimming cost V 3 bases and J 0 bases; bases outside gene matches: 7. CDR1 and CDR2 from the germline V gene are LNHDA and SQIVND (reference sequence). CDR3 size: 16 residues. The CDR3, as DNA: TGTGCCAGTAGTATGAAGTATACAGGGGGCTCCTACGAGCAGTACTTC. Protein product: CASSMKYTGGSYEQYF.

J is TRBJ2-1 and V is TRBV14; 11 nucleotides line up with TRBD2. The germline V gene encodes CDR1 SGHDN and CDR2 FVKESK. The CDR3 is 15 residues long. The J segment lost 3 bases and the V segment lost 6 bases, leaving 4 bases of the junction unmatched. The CDR3 DNA reads as TGTGCCAGCAGGTCTACTAGCGGGAGCTACAATGAGCAGTTCTTC. Protein product: CASRSTSGSYNEQFF.

The genes are TRBV6-4 and TRBJ2-5, with TRBD2 identical over 11 bases. The CDR3 sequence is 19 residues long. Trimming removed 5 bases from V and 5 bases from J; junction bases left unmatched: 19. In germline, CDR1 is MRHNA, CDR2 SNTAGT. The chain's CDR3 is CASSLDRDTSGSYGETQYF. The CDR3 DNA is TGTGCCAGCAGTCTTGACAGGGACACTAGCGGGAGCTACGGGGAGACCCAGTACTTC.

The rearrangement joins TRBV7-6 to TRBJ1-3; D unresolved. From germline, CDR1 is SGHVS and CDR2 FNYEAQ. The CDR3 totals 15 residues. With 4 bases removed from V and 0 bases from J, the gap between germline ends came to 10 bases. The CDR3: CASSSYGDSGNTIYF. The CDR3, as DNA: TGTGCCAGCAGCTCCTACGGGGACTCTGGAAACACCATATATTTT.

The J gene is TRBJ2-1, the V gene TRBV5-1, with 11 nucleotides matching TRBD2. The trim removed 8 bases at V and 5 bases at J, leaving 3 bases unmatched. The CDR3 extends over 13 amino acids. In germline, CDR1 is SGHRS, CDR2 YFSETQ. The CDR3, as DNA: TGCGCCAGTGCGGGACTAGCGGACAATGAGCAGTTCTTC. It encodes CASAGLADNEQFF. Based on the CDR3 plus reference TRBV5-1 and TRBJ2-1, the full variable domain is KAGVTQTPRYLIKTRGQQVTLSCSPISGHRSVSWYQQTPGQGLQFLFEYFSETQRNKGNFPGRFSGRQFSNSRSEMNVSTLELGDSALYLCASAGLADNEQFFGPGTRLTVL.

This clone came up once. This rearrangement joins TRBV7-9 to TRBJ2-6, with 7 bases fitting TRBD2. CDR3 size: 14 residues. V shed 8 bases, J shed 1 base, and the junction held 2 bases outside the gene matches. Per germline, CDR1 SEHNR and CDR2 FQNEAQ (reference sequence). The CDR3: CASGAGSGANVLTF. The CDR3 DNA is TGTGCCAGCGGAGCGGGATCTGGGGCCAACGTCCTGACTTTC. Full variable domain (outside the CDR3, taken from reference TRBV7-9 and TRBJ2-6): DTGVSQNPRHKITKRGQNVTFRCDPISEHNRLYWYRQTLGQGPEFLTYFQNEAQLEKSRLLSDRFSAERPKGSFSTLEIQRTEQGDSAMYLCASGAGSGANVLTFGAGSRLTVL.

This chain joins TRBV6-5 and TRBJ2-7; perhaps TRBD1 as D (5 bases). With 10 bases removed from V and 5 bases from J, the gap between germline ends came to 21 bases. CDR1 is MNHEY and CDR2 is SVGAGI in the germline V gene. This CDR3 has 14 amino acids. In DNA, the CDR3 is TGTGCCACCGCGAGAATAAGGGGCTTCAACGAGCAGTACTTC. It is translated as CATARIRGFNEQYF.

The chain recombines TRBV20-1 with TRBJ1-4; D unclear. This CDR3 contains 14 residues. Germline V gives CDR1 DFQATT, CDR2 SNEGSKA (reference sequence). Trimming left V 3 bases short and J 0 bases short, with 8 bases between. CDR3 protein: CSASSSATNEKLFF. The CDR3 DNA is TGCAGTGCTAGTTCCAGTGCAACTAATGAAAAACTGTTTTTT.

This clone appeared once. The chain joins TRBV19 to TRBJ1-2, with D perhaps matching TRBD1 (6 bases). This CDR3 has 15 residues. Germline V CDR1 and CDR2: LNHDA, SQIVND (reference sequence). The V end was cut by 2 bases, the J end by 2 bases, with 12 bases between. CDR3 DNA sequence: TGTGCCAGTAGTATAATGGGCGGGGGCAACTATGGCTACACCTTC. Translated, it gives CASSIMGGGNYGYTF.

CDR3 region: CASSLRGTSGRKIDEQFF. The CDR3 DNA is TGTGCCAGCAGCTTACGTGGGACTAGCGGGAGAAAAATCGATGAGCAGTTCTTC. This rearrangement joins TRBV7-3 to TRBJ2-1; 14 bases are a match to TRBD2. The CDR3 is 18 residues long. Germline V gene sequence: CDR1 SGHTA, CDR2 FQGTGA. With 2 bases clipped from V and 8 bases from J, the junction kept 11 bases outside the gene matches.

This clone was counted between two and nine times. The chain combines TRBV5-8 with TRBJ1-2, with 10 nucleotides matching TRBD1. There are 17 residues in the CDR3. The J segment lost 4 bases and the V segment lost 4 bases, leaving 13 bases of the junction unmatched. CDR1 is SGHTS and CDR2 is YDEGEE in the germline V gene. This CDR3 reads CASSRDRGPFGSYGYTF. The DNA for the CDR3 is TGTGCCAGCAGCCGGGACAGGGGCCCCTTCGGGTCCTATGGCTACACCTTC.

The chain joins TRBV15 to TRBJ2-3, with D unresolved. The CDR3 is made up of 13 amino acids. Germline loops: CDR1 LNHNV, CDR2 YYDKDF (reference sequence). V dropped 1 base and J dropped 4 bases, with 6 bases sitting between them. CDR3 amino acids: CATSRAAADTQYF. The CDR3 bases are TGTGCCACCAGCAGAGCGGCGGCAGATACGCAGTATTTT. The full variable domain, its missing parts supplied by reference TRBV15 and TRBJ2-3, is DAMVIQNPRYQVTQFGKPVTLSCSQTLNHNVMYWYQQKSSQAPKLLFHYYDKDFNNEADTPDNFQSRRPNTSFCFLDIRSPGLGDTAMYLCATSRAAADTQYFGPGTRLTVL.

The chain joins TRBV7-9 to TRBJ2-7; TRBD1 is a possible D gene (6 bases). V lost 3 bases and J lost 2, with 11 bases in between. CDR3 size: 14 residues. Looked up from germline, CDR1 is SEHNR and CDR2 is FQNEAQ (reference sequence). CDR3 nucleotide sequence: TGTGCCAGCAGCTTTTACAGGGACGCCTACGAGCAGTACTTC. It yields the protein CASSFYRDAYEQYF.